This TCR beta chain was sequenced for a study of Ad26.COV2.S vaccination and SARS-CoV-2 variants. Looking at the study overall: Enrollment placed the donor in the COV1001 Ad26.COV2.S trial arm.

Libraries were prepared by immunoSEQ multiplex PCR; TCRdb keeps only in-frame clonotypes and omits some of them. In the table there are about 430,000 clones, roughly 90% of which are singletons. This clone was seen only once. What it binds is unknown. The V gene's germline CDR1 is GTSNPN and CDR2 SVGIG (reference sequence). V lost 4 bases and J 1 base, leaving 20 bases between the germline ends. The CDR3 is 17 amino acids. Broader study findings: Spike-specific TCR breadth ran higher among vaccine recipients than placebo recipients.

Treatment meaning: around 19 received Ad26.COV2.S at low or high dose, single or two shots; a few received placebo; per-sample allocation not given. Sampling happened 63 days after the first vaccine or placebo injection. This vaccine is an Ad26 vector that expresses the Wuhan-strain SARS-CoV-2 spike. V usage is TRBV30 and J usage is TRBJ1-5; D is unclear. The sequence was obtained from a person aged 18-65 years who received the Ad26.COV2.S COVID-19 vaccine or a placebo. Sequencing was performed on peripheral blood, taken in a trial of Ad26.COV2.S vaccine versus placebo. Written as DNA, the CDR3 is TGTGCCTGGACGAACCCGAGTCTTGGCAGGAGCAATCAGCCCCAGCATTTT. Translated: CAWTNPSLGRSNQPQHF.